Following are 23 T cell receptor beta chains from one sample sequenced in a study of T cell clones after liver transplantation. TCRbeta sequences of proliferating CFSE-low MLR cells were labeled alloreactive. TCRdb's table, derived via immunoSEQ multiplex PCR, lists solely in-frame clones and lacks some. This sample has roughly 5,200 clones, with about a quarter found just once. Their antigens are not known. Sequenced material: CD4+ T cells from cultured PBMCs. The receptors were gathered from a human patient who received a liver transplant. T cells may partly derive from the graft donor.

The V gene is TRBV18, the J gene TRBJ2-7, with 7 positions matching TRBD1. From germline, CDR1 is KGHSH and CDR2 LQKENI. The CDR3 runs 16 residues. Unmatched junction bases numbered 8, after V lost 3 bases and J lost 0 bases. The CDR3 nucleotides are TGTGCCAGCTCACCCCGGTTGAGGGGGCCCTCCTACGAGCAGTACTTC. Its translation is CASSPRLRGPSYEQYF. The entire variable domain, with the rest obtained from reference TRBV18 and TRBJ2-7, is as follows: NAGVMQNPRHLVRRRGQEARLRCSPMKGHSHVYWYRQLPEEGLKFMVYLQKENIIDESGMPKERFSAEFPKEGPSILRIQQVVRGDSAAYFCASSPRLRGPSYEQYFGPGTRLTVT.

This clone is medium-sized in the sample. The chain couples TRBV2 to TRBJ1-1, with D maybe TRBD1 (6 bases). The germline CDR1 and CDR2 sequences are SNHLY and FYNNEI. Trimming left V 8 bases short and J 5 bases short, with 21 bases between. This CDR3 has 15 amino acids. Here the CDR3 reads CASYAFPGARTEAFF. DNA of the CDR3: TGTGCCAGCTATGCGTTCCCGGGGGCGCGGACTGAAGCTTTCTTT.

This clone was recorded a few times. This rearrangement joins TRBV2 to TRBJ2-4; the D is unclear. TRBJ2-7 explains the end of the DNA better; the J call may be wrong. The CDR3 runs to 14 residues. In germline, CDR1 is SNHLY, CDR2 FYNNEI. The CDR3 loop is CASRQAPVFYEQYF. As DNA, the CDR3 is TGTGCCAGCAGACAAGCCCCCGTTTTCTACGAGCAGTACTTC.

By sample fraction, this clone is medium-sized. The CDR3 region is CASSNRGGGEKLFF. In nucleotides, the CDR3 is TGTGCCAGTAGTAACAGGGGAGGCGGAGAAAAACTGTTTTTT. V is TRBV19 and J is TRBJ1-4, with 7 positions matching TRBD1. This CDR3 is built from 14 residues. With 4 bases clipped from V and 8 bases from J, the junction kept 7 bases outside the gene matches. The V gene's germline CDR1 is LNHDA and CDR2 SQIVND (reference sequence).

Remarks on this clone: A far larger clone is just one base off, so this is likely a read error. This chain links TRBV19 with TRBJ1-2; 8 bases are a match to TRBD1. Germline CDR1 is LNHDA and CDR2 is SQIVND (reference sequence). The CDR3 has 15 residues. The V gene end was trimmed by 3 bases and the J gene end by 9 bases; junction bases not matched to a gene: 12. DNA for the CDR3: TGTGCCAGTAGTATCGACAGGGGAGTATTGAATTGCTACACCTTC. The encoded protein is CASSIDRGVLNCYTF.

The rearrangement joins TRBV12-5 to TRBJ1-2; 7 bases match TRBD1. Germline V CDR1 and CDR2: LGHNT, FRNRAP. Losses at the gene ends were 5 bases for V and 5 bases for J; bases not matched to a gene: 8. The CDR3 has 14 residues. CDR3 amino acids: CASGDLQGWYGYTF. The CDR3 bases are TGTGCTAGTGGTGATCTACAGGGGTGGTATGGCTACACCTTC.

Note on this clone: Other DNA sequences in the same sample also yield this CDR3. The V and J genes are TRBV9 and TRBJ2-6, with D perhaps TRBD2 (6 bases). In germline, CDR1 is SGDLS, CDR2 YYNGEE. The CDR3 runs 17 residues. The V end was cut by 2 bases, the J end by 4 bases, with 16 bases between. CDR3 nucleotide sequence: TGTGCCAGCAGCGTCCCCCTTGGGGGGTGGGGGGCCAACGTCCTGACTTTC. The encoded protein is CASSVPLGGWGANVLTF.

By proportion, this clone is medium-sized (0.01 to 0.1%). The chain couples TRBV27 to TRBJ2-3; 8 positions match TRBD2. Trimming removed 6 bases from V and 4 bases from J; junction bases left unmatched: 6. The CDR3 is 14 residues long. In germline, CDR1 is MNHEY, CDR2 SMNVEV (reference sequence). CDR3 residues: CASRAAGAADTQYF. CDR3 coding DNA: TGTGCCAGCAGGGCAGCGGGAGCAGCAGATACGCAGTATTTT.

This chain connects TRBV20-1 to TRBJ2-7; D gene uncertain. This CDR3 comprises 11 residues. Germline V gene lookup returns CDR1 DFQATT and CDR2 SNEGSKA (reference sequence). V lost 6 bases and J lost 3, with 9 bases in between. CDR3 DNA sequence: TGCAGTGCCCGCTCGTTCTACGAGCAGTACTTC. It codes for CSARSFYEQYF.

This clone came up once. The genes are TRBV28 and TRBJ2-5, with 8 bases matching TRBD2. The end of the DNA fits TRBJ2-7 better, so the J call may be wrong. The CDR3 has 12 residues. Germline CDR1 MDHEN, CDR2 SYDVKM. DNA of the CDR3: TGTGCCAGCAGGCTAGCGGGTTACGAGCAGTACTTC. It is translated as CASRLAGYEQYF.

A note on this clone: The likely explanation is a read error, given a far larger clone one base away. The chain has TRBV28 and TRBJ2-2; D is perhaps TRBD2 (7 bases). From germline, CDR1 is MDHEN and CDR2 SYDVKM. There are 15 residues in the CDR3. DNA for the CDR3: TGTGCCCGCAGTTTTGGGGGGGCGGACACCGGGGAGCTGTTTTTT. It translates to CARSFGGADTGELFF.

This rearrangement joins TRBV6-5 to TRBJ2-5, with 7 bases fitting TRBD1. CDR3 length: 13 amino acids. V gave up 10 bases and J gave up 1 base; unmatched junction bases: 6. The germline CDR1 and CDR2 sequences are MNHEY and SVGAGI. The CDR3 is CATKRGPQETQYF. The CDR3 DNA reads TGTGCCACCAAGAGGGGGCCCCAAGAGACCCAGTACTTC.

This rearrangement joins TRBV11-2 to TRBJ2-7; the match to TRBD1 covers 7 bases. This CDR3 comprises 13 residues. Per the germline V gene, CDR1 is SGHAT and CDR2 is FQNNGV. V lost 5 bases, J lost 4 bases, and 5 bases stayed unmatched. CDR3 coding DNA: TGTGCCAGCAGCCCTAACAGGGGTTACGAGCAGTACTTC. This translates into CASSPNRGYEQYF.

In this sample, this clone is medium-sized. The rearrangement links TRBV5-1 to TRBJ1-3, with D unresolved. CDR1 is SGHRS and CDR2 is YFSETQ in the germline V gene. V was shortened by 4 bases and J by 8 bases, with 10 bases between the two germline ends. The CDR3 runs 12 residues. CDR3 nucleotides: TGCGCCAGCAGCCCGATGGGAGACACCATATATTTT. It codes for CASSPMGDTIYF.

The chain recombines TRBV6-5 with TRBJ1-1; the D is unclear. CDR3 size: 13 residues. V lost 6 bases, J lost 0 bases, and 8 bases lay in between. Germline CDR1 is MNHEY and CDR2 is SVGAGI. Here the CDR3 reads CASREDMNTEAFF. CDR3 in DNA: TGTGCCAGCAGGGAAGATATGAACACTGAAGCTTTCTTT.

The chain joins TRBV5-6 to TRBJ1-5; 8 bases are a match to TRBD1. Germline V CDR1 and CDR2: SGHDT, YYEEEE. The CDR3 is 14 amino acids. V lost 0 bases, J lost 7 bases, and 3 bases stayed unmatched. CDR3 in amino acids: CASSLAGGGQPQHF. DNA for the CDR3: TGTGCCAGCAGCTTGGCAGGGGGCGGGCAGCCCCAGCATTTT.

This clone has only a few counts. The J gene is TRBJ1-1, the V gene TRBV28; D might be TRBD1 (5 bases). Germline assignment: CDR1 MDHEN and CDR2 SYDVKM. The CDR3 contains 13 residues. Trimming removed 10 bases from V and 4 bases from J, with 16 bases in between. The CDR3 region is CATEWGRGTEAFF. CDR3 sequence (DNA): TGTGCCACCGAATGGGGGAGGGGCACTGAAGCTTTCTTT. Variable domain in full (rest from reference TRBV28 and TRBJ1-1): DVKVTQSSRYLVKRTGEKVFLECVQDMDHENMFWYRQDPGLGLRLIYFSYDVKMKEKGDIPEGYSVSREKKERFSLILESASTNQTSMYLCATEWGRGTEAFFGQGTRLTVV.

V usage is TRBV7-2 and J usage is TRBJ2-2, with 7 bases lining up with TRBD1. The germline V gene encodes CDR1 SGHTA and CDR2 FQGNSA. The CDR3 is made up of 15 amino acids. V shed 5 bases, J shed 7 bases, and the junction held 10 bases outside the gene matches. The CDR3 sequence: CASSRTTTGDGELFF. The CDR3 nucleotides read TGTGCCAGCAGCCGAACCACTACAGGGGACGGGGAGCTGTTTTTT.

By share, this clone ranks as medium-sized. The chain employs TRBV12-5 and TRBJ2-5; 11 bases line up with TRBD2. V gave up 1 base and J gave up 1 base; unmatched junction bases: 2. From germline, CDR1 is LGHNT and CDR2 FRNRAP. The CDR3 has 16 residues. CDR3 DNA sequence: TGTGCTAGTGGTTTGGGGCTAGCGGGGGGCCAAGAGACCCAGTACTTC. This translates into CASGLGLAGGQETQYF.

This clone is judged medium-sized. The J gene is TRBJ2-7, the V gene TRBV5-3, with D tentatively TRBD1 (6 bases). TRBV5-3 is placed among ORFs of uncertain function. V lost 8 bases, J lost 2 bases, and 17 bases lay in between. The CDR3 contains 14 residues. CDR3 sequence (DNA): TGTGCCAGTTTTGCTCCGGGACAAGCCTACGAGCAGTACTTC. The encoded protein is CASFAPGQAYEQYF.

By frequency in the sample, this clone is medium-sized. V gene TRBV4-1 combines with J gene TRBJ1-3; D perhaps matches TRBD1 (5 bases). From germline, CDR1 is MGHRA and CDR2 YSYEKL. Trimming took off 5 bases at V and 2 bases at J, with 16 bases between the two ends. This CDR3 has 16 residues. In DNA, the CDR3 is TGCGCCAGCAGCTTCCGGGACGGAACAACTGGAAACACCATATATTTT. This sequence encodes CASSFRDGTTGNTIYF.

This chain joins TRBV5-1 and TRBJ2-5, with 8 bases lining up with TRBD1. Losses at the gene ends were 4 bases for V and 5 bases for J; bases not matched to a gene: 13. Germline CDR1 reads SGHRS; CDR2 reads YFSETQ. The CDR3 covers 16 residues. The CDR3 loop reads CASSLVGQGRGETQYF. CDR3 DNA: TGCGCCAGCAGCCTAGTCGGACAGGGTAGGGGCGAGACCCAGTACTTC. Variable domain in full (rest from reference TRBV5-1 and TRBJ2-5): KAGVTQTPRYLIKTRGQQVTLSCSPISGHRSVSWYQQTPGQGLQFLFEYFSETQRNKGNFPGRFSGRQFSNSRSEMNVSTLELGDSALYLCASSLVGQGRGETQYFGPGTRLLVL.

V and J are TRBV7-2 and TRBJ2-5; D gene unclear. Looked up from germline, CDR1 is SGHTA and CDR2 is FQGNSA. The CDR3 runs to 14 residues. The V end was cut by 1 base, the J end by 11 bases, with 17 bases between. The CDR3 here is CASSLVLGRGEQYF. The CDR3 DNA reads TGTGCCAGCAGCTTAGTTTTAGGGCGCGGAGAGCAGTACTTC.